The present entry profiles one T cell receptor (beta chain) with its context. The target of this receptor is not known. No base qualities exist here, and no much larger clone lies one base off it. The data stem from a study of Ad26.COV2.S vaccination and SARS-CoV-2 variants (dated by TCRdb to about 2021). General notes on the study: Donors in the vaccine arm were drawn from COV1001, a phase I-IIa trial of Ad26.COV2.S in healthy adults that was multicentre, randomized, double-blind and placebo-controlled. Ad26.COV2.S was administered intramuscularly at a dose of 5x10^10 or 1x10^11 viral particles, either as one shot or as two shots given 56 days apart. TCRbeta repertoire sequencing served as the tool for gauging how specific and how broad the SARS-CoV-2-reactive T cell receptors were following Ad26.COV2.S vaccination. A total of roughly 30 samples were included in the TCR-sequenced set, comprising about 20 Ad26.COV2.S vaccine recipients, 5 placebo recipients and 8 SARS-CoV-2 convalescent individuals. Participants in the trial were split at random into five groups of five each, receiving low-dose or high-dose Ad26.COV2.S once or twice, or else placebo on both occasions. Blinding of investigators to trial group allocation was maintained during experiments and outcome assessment. The study at large found these results: It was noted by the authors that total T cell responses may have been underestimated by the TCR breadth and depth analyses. Compared with placebo recipients, Ad26.COV2.S recipients showed higher spike-specific TCR breadth (P = 0.0014). Comparable non-spike TCR breadth was observed between vaccine and placebo recipients, consistent with only spike being contained in the vaccine. The study was not powered for comparison of responses between vaccine doses or regimens. Substantial breadth of spike-specific CD8+ and CD4+ T cell responses was reported after vaccination.

TCRbeta CDR3 regions were sequenced with the immunoSEQ Assay. After extraction, genomic DNA underwent amplification by bias-controlled multiplex PCR, followed by high-throughput sequencing. The published analysis was carried out like this. Collapsing and filtering of sequences were performed to quantify the absolute abundance of each unique TCRbeta CDR3 region. T cell fraction was estimated by normalizing TCRbeta template counts to usable DNA, with usable DNA measured through amplification of reference genes found in all nucleated cells. Repertoire TCRs were annotated as SARS-CoV-2-specific when V gene, CDR3 amino acid sequence and J gene were exactly matched to a known reactive TCR set. The reference SARS-CoV-2 TCR set came from MIRA and was filtered for enrichment in COVID-19-positive ImmuneCODE repertoires, removing public or cross-reactive TCRs. Using the MIRA antigens, annotated TCRs were further analysed by specific ORF or by position within an ORF. Breadth was defined as the number of annotated unique rearrangements divided by the total number of unique productive rearrangements, and depth was defined as the summed frequency of the annotated unique rearrangements. Two-sided Wilcoxon rank-sum tests were applied when comparing TCR breadth between groups. The table was pulled from immuneACCESS by TCRdb, which kept in-frame rearrangements only. Such tables lose some clones; where checked, under half of the loss comes from unresolved V genes, and the rest has no known cause. Clonal size and the V and J genes are those of that table, whereas D and trimming came from the DNA. This sample lists 360,000 or so clones; 87% were detected once. The ten largest clonotypes hold about 3.5% of the sample.

The intended sense of this specimen's treatment or condition label: some 20 received Ad26.COV2.S at low or high dose, single or two shots; roughly five received placebo; per-sample allocation not given. For vaccine and placebo recipients, the sequenced repertoires came from samples collected on day 63 after the first injection. Cohort 1b enrolled 25 or so adults aged 18-55 years at a single site in Boston, USA, between 29 July and 7 August 2020. As a vaccine, Ad26.COV2.S was a replication-incompetent adenovirus type 26 vector that expressed a prefusion-stabilized SARS-CoV-2 spike protein derived from the original Wuhan strain. The V and J ends are trimmed by 2 bases and 0 bases, leaving 9 bases between them. The cysteine opens and the phenylalanine closes a CDR3 of 15 amino acids. The DNA shown is the 45-base CDR3, in frame from base 1. Taken from the germline V gene, the CDR1 and CDR2 loops are SGHRS and YFSETQ.

Here the sequenced sample was peripheral blood, taken in a trial of Ad26.COV2.S vaccine versus placebo. The chain is encoded by TRBV5-1 joined to TRBJ2-1; the D gene lacks a confident call. The sequence was obtained from a person between 18 and 65 years old who received the Ad26.COV2.S COVID-19 vaccine or a placebo. The sequenced DNA is TGCGCCAGCAGCTTTGGTAAACTCTCCTACAATGAGCAGTTCTTC. This codes for CASSFGKLSYNEQFF.